These 5 T cell receptor beta chains share one sample of origin, sequenced in a study of T cells in Graves' hyperthyroidism and ophthalmopathy (dated by TCRdb to the late 2010s). The protocol used for the library was multiplex PCR. The sample was run on an Illumina HiSeq 2000. TCR beta CDR3 regions were amplified from RNA transcripts. The TCR CDR3 was subjected to a first round of RT-PCR using the HTBI primer set and the Qiagen OneStep RT-PCR kit. Starting from the raw public reads, TCRdb applied fastp trimming at Q25, assembled clones with MiXCR and retained in-frame beta chains. Each record represents a unique CDR3 protein, reported with the most common genes and DNA among its rows. The table for this sample lists roughly 500,000 distinct CDR3 sequences; about 45% of them were counted only once. Roughly 20% of the sample comes from the top ten. The material sequenced was peripheral blood or thyroid tissue (not recorded which). All receptors derive from an adult woman with Graves' disease, either hyperthyroidism or ophthalmopathy (not recorded which).

This clonotype was seen a handful of times. V usage is TRBV28 and J usage is TRBJ1-5; D is ambiguous. The V gene's germline CDR1 is MDHEN and CDR2 SYDVKM. Trimming took off 7 bases at V and 0 bases at J, with 13 bases between the two ends. The CDR3 is 15 residues long. The CDR3 spells CASTLPGYSNQPQHF. As DNA, the CDR3 is TGTGCCAGCACCCTACCGGGGTATAGCAATCAGCCCCAGCATTTT.

A word on this clonotype: A read error may explain this, as a much larger clone is one base away. This chain uses TRBV11-2 with TRBJ1-1; the match to TRBD1 covers 8 bases. The CDR3 runs to 18 residues. Per germline, CDR1 SGHAT and CDR2 FQNNGV. CDR3: CDSSLGARQGPQGTEAFF. CDR3 in DNA: TGTGACAGCAGCTTAGGGGCGAGACAGGGGCCCCAGGGCACTGAAGCTTTCTTT.

This clonotype was seen repeatedly, ten times or more. This chain uses TRBV12-3 or TRBV12-4 with TRBJ1-2; tentative D call: TRBD1 (5 bases). Trimming removed 7 bases at V and 4 bases at J, with 16 bases between. The CDR3 length is 14 residues. CDR3 sequence (DNA): TGTGCCAGCACAAAGGCAGGGACCCGCTATGGCTACACCTTC. Translated: CASTKAGTRYGYTF.

In this sample, this clonotype turned up many times. The chain has TRBV20-1 and TRBJ2-5; 9 positions agree with TRBD2. The V gene's germline CDR1 is DFQATT and CDR2 SNEGSKA (reference sequence). The length of the CDR3 is 14 residues. The ends lost 2 bases at V and 1 base at J; junction bases unmatched: 2. The CDR3: CSARSTSGQETQYF. As DNA, the CDR3 is TGCAGTGCTAGATCGACTAGCGGCCAAGAGACCCAGTACTTC.

The chain combines TRBV13 with TRBJ2-7, with D possibly matching TRBD2 (5 bases). Trimming cost V 4 bases and J 5 bases, with 9 bases left between them. The CDR3 runs 12 residues. Germline CDR1 is PRHDT and CDR2 is FYEKMQ (reference sequence). The CDR3 reads CASSSDSDEQYF. The DNA for the CDR3 is TGTGCCAGCAGCTCGGACTCGGACGAGCAGTACTTC.